What follows is one T cell receptor (beta chain) and its context. It lacks a known antigen. Base qualities are not recorded, but no much larger clone differs from it by a single base. Enrolling through a virtual design, the prospective study's participants ranged in age from roughly 18 to 95 years and lived across 20 to 30 United States geographic areas. In the prospective study, participants were assigned to cohorts based on the clinical history participants reported in a screening survey and a study questionnaire. Recovered participants in ImmuneRACE Cohort 3 were defined by two consecutive negative NP/OP PCR tests, clearance by a healthcare professional, or resolution of symptoms. In the prospective study, whole blood, serum and a nasopharyngeal or oropharyngeal swab were collected from each participant by mobile phlebotomists. Over an approximately two-month period, participants in the prospective study had the option of providing additional blood draws and questionnaires. Prospective study blood samples were shipped either frozen or at room temperature before DNA extraction.

This specimen comes from a study of blood T cell repertoires in COVID-19 (dated by TCRdb to 2020 to 2022). Describing the broader study: Samples from collaborators originated in the United States, Italy and Spain and spanned both the acute and convalescent phases of COVID-19. The prospective study material was composed of cDNA or gDNA derived from T cells, B-cell-depleted T cells, or PBMCs. Deeply sampled blood TCRbeta repertoires from subjects exposed to, actively infected with, or recovered from COVID-19 were included in the dataset. A freely available public database, intended as a resource for researchers studying the immune response to SARS-CoV-2, is where the repertoires were released. Samples were obtained from the ongoing ImmuneRACE study (first 160 participants) and from 1,200 or so subjects provided by 6 global collaborators. A de-identified subject ID, COVID-19 status, age in years and sex were almost always included in the sample metadata. Where available, HLA class I and class II types were obtained from metadata supplied by the sample provider rather than from assay-based typing.

The immunoSEQ Assay, a bias-controlled multiplex PCR, was used to amplify TCRbeta CDR3 regions from genomic DNA. The authors' analysis ran thus. Within the assay, amplification of reference gene primers was used to estimate how many nucleated cells each sample contained. Sequence reads were collapsed and filtered to measure the absolute abundance of every unique TCRbeta CDR3 rearrangement. Productive Simpson clonality was computed per sample as the square root of Simpson's diversity index over productive rearrangements. What TCRdb holds here is the immuneACCESS table cut down to in-frame rearrangements. Part of the clones is not present; checked against another copy, under half of the missing clones reflect an unresolved V gene, and the others are unexplained. V, J and clone size are those of that table, while D and trimming were read from the DNA. Present in this sample are about 170,000 clones, roughly four fifths of which were seen just once. The ten largest clones capture around 12% of the sample.

The paper as a whole reports these results and caveats: Clinical and demographic metadata were provided uncurated, with the amount varying by source and participant.

Sequenced input: PBMCs or T cells enriched from blood (not recorded which). The clonotype originates from a man aged 50 or older who had recovered from COVID-19.

The CDR3 protein is CASSRAGGLTQYF. The nucleotide sequence reads as follows: TGTGCCAGCAGCCGTGCAGGGGGCCTGACCCAGTACTTC. The chain joins TRBV3-1 (or the pseudogene TRBV3-2) to TRBJ2-5, with TRBD1 matching 8 junction bases. The CDR3 covers 13 residues, taking in both the cysteine and the phenylalanine. The read is trimmed to its CDR3 DNA, 39 bases read in frame from base 1. Trimming accounts for 4 bases at V and 7 bases at J, while the number of junction bases matched to no gene is 5. CDR1 and CDR2 (LGHDT, YNNKEL) derive from the germline V gene (reference sequence).